The subject of this entry is one T cell receptor (beta chain). Antigen specificity is unknown. The data belong to a study of OX40 agonist ivuxolimab in advanced cancers. Study-wide background: Ivuxolimab, which patients received intravenously every 2 weeks, was dosed at 0.01 to 10 mg/kg.

At baseline, cycle 4 day 1, and cycle 7 day 1, blood was sampled. General study findings and limits: Low clonal expansion, among the lowest seen, marked partial responders at 0.1-3.0 mg/kg.

J lost 9 bases, V lost 5 bases, and 9 bases had no gene match. Germline V lookup: CDR1 PRHDT, CDR2 FYEKMQ (reference sequence). CDR3 length: 14 amino acids. TCRdb's copy holds only in-frame clones and misses some; the assay was immunoSEQ multiplex PCR. The data show 80,000 to 85,000 clones, about 86% seen once. The V call is TRBV13, the J call TRBJ2-1; the match to TRBD2 covers 8 bases. This TCR was sampled from an adult with an advanced solid tumor such as melanoma, head and neck, liver or kidney cancer. The sample in question was CD4+ or CD8+ T cells sorted from blood, obtained in a trial of the OX40 agonist ivuxolimab. CDR3 nucleotides: TGTGCCAGCAGCACACCGGGACTAGGGGGTGAGCAGTTCTTC. Translating it yields CASSTPGLGGEQFF.